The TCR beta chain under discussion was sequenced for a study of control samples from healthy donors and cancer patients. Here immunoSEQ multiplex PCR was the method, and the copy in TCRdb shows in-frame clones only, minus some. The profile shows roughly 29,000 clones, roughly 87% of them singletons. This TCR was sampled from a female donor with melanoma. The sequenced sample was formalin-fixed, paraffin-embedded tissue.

The CDR3 sequence: CSVGQGNYGYTF. Written as DNA, the CDR3 is TGCAGCGTTGGCCAGGGCAACTATGGCTACACCTTC. The chain carries TRBV29-1 and TRBJ1-2; the D gene is possibly TRBD1 (5 bases). The V gene's germline CDR1 is SQVTM and CDR2 ANQGSEA. V lost 4 bases, J lost 2 bases, and 8 bases lay in between. CDR3 length: 12 amino acids.